The T cell receptor (beta chain) described here comes from a study of beta chain features in type 1 diabetes. CD45RO/CCR7/CD25/CD127/CD95/CD27 sorting isolated CD4+ naive, central memory, regulatory and stem cell-like memory cells. cDNA synthesis used the whole RNA isolate, giving expressed TCRB sequences. Sequenced by immunoSEQ multiplex PCR; TCRdb stores in-frame clones only, minus some. The sample records fewer than 400,000 clones, less than 10% being singletons. Germline V lookup: CDR1 MNHEY, CDR2 SMNVEV (reference sequence). The CDR3 spans 14 residues. V dropped 2 bases and J dropped 6 bases, with 11 bases sitting between them. Remarks on this clone: Its antigen remains unknown.

Study-level points and caveats: The naive, central memory and Treg TCRB repertoires showed an apparent similarity that was greater among patients than among healthy donors. In cDNA sequencing, cells with high TCR expression could be over-represented. In type 1 diabetes patients, VDJ junctions had fewer insertions; deletions at these junctions were more frequent.

Sequenced sample: central memory CD4+ T cells from blood. This sequence joins TRBV27 and TRBJ2-1, with a possible D match to TRBD2 (6 bases). This receptor was obtained from a woman under 30 in good health. CDR3 DNA sequence: TGTGCCAGCAGTTTACGGCGGGAAATCAATGAGCAGTTCTTC. It specifies CASSLRREINEQFF.